This T cell receptor beta chain derives from a study of blood T cell repertoires in COVID-19 (TCRdb year 2020). About the full investigation: Samples from collaborators originated in the United States, Italy and Spain and spanned both the acute and convalescent phases of COVID-19. Deeply sampled blood TCRbeta repertoires from subjects exposed to, actively infected with, or recovered from COVID-19 were included in the dataset. Samples were obtained from the ongoing ImmuneRACE study (first 160 participants) and from over a thousand subjects provided by 6 global collaborators. A freely available public database, intended as a resource for researchers studying the immune response to SARS-CoV-2, is where the repertoires were released. Nearly every sample came with metadata listing a de-identified subject ID, COVID-19 status, age in years and sex. HLA class I and class II types, where available, came from metadata supplied by the sample provider rather than from assay-based typing. The material from the prospective study consisted of cDNA or gDNA derived from T cells, B-cell-depleted T cells, or PBMCs. What the authors observed across the whole study: The quantity of clinical and demographic metadata differed by source and by participant and was supplied without curation.

Counted from cysteine to phenylalanine, this CDR3 has 16 amino acids. Just CDR3 DNA is preserved here, 48 bases in frame from base 1. For this chain, trimming is 5 bases at the V end and 7 bases at the J end, and the number of junction bases without a gene match is 17. The germline V gene supplies CDR1 SGHDN and CDR2 FVKESK. The collaborating institutions used their own protocols to collect whole blood in K2EDTA tubes. For TCRbeta analysis, collaborators shipped samples as frozen whole blood, isolated PBMCs, or DNA extracted from either of those sample types. This clone is large (0.1 to 1%) in terms of sample share. Its antigen is still unknown. Base qualities are not provided; no much larger clone lies one nucleotide away. TCRbeta CDR3 regions were amplified from genomic DNA using the immunoSEQ Assay, a bias-controlled multiplex PCR. Per the original workflow: The number of nucleated cells in each sample was estimated by amplification of reference gene primers within the assay. To quantify the absolute abundance of each unique TCRbeta CDR3 rearrangement, sequence reads were collapsed and filtered. Productive Simpson clonality was computed per sample as the square root of Simpson's diversity index over productive rearrangements. Sourced from immuneACCESS, this table was stored by TCRdb with only in-frame sequences that have V and J called. A share of the clones is absent; for the studies checked, an unresolved V gene accounts for under half, and the remainder has no known explanation. The V and J calls and clone size are taken from that table; D and trimming were inferred from the DNA. Here the sample has about 23,000 clones; around 90% occur a single time. The top ten constitute more than 15% of the sample.

The sequencing input was peripheral blood. The sequence was obtained from a human donor in a cohort sampled during active COVID-19. The sequence links TRBV14 to TRBJ2-7, and 7 bases in between align with TRBD2. The nucleotides read TGTGCCAGCAGCACCACGGCCTGGAGCCCCGGGGGGGAGCAGTACTTC. It is translated as CASSTTAWSPGGEQYF.